This T cell receptor (beta chain) is drawn from a study of identifying expanded T cells in peripheral blood. Sequencing used immunoSEQ multiplex PCR; TCRdb keeps in-frame clones, though not all of them. This table has about 100,000 clones, 80% to 90% appearing once. The germline gives CDR1 MNHEY, CDR2 SVGAGI. V was pared by 5 bases and J by 5 bases, with 8 bases of the junction left unmatched. CDR3 length: 14 residues. The V gene is TRBV6-5, the J gene TRBJ2-7, with 8 bases aligning to TRBD1. Sequencing was carried out using blood. The source of this sequence is a person aged 18 to 75 in good health. The CDR3 spells CASSGQGGLDEQYF. The CDR3 coding sequence is TGTGCCAGCAGTGGACAGGGTGGACTTGACGAGCAGTACTTC.